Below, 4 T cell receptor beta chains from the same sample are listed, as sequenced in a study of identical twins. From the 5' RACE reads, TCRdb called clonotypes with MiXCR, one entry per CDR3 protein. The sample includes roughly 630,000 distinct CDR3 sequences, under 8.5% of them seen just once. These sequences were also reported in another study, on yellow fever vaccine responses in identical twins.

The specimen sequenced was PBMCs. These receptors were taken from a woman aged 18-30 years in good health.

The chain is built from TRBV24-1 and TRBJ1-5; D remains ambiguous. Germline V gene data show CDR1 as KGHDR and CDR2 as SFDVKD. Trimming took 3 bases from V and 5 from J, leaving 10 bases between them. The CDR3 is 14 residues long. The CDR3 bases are TGTGCCACCAGTGATGCATGGGGAGATCAGCCCCAGCATTTT. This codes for CATSDAWGDQPQHF.

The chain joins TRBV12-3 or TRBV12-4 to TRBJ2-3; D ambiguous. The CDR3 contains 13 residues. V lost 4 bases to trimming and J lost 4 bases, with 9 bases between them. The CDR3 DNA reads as TGTGCCAGCAGTTCGTCCCCACCAGATACGCAGTATTTT. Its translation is CASSSSPPDTQYF.

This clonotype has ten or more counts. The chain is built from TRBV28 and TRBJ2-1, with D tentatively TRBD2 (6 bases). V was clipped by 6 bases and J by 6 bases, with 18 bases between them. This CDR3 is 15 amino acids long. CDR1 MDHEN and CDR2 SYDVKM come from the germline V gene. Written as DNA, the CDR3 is TGTGCCAGCAGACCCGGAGGGCCAAATGGCAATGAGCAGTTCTTC. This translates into CASRPGGPNGNEQFF.

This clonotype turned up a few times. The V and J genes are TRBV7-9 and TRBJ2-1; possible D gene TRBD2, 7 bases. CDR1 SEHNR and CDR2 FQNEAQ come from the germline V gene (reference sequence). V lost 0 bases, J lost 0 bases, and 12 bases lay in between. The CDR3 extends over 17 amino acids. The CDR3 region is CASSLAGGLSSYNEQFF. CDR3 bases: TGTGCCAGCAGCTTAGCGGGGGGGCTGAGCTCCTACAATGAGCAGTTCTTC.